Each of the 18 T cell receptor beta chains below was sequenced from the same sample in a study of graft-versus-host responses after intestinal transplantation. Method: immunoSEQ multiplex PCR; TCRdb's copy keeps in-frame clones and lacks some. This sample carries approximately 120,000 clones, around nine tenths of them seen once, and the ten largest clones take over 0.15%. Their antigens are not known. Source: unstimulated CD4+ T cells sorted from spleen or lymph node cells, taken before intestinal transplant. These TCRs come from a human donor who received an intestinal transplant.

This chain joins TRBV11-3 and TRBJ1-1, with D unresolved. Germline assignment: CDR1 SGHNT and CDR2 YENEEA. This CDR3 has 13 amino acids. V was clipped by 0 bases and J by 8 bases, with 10 bases between them. The CDR3 region is CASSLEFEVEAFF. As DNA, the CDR3 is TGTGCCAGCAGCTTAGAATTCGAGGTAGAAGCTTTCTTT.

This chain connects TRBV9 to TRBJ2-3, with D possibly TRBD2 on 5 matching bases. Trimming pared 3 bases from V and 3 bases from J, leaving 11 bases between. CDR3 length: 14 residues. CDR1 and CDR2 (germline): SGDLS, YYNGEE. The CDR3 nucleotides are TGTGCCAGCAGCGAGAGGGTAGCAACAGATACGCAGTATTTT. As protein: CASSERVATDTQYF. Based on the CDR3 plus reference TRBV9 and TRBJ2-3, the full variable domain is DSGVTQTPKHLITATGQRVTLRCSPRSGDLSVYWYQQSLDQGLQFLIQYYNGEERAKGNILERFSAQQFPDLHSELNLSSLELGDSALYFCASSERVATDTQYFGPGTRLTVL.

V and J are TRBV29-1 and TRBJ2-5; no definite D call. Germline lookup yields CDR1 SQVTM and CDR2 ANQGSEA. The CDR3 runs 11 residues. Trimming left V 5 bases short and J 0 bases short, with 4 bases between. DNA of the CDR3: TGCAGCGTTTGGAACCAAGAGACCCAGTACTTC. Its protein product is CSVWNQETQYF.

This clone has a handful of counts. The gene calls are TRBV5-8 and TRBJ1-1; D unresolved. There are 13 residues in the CDR3. In germline, CDR1 is SGHTS, CDR2 YDEGEE. V dropped 6 bases and J dropped 4 bases, with 13 bases sitting between them. The CDR3 bases are TGTGCCAGCAAGCAGAGCGGGAGCACTGAAGCTTTCTTT. Amino acid sequence: CASKQSGSTEAFF. The full variable domain, in which reference TRBV5-8 and TRBJ1-1 provide the parts outside the CDR3, is EAGVTQSPTHLIKTRGQQATLRCSPISGHTSVYWYQQALGLGLQFLLWYDEGEERNRGNFPPRFSGRQFPNYSSELNVNALELEDSALYLCASKQSGSTEAFFGQGTRLTVV.

The chain links TRBV11-3 to TRBJ1-2, with D uncertain. Germline CDR1 SGHNT, CDR2 YENEEA. Trimming took off 2 bases at V and 0 bases at J, with 4 bases between the two ends. The CDR3 sequence is 13 residues long. This CDR3 reads CASSLNTNYGYTF. The CDR3 region has the DNA TGTGCCAGCAGCTTAAACACTAACTATGGCTACACCTTC. Full variable domain (missing parts from reference TRBV11-3 and TRBJ1-2): EAGVVQSPRYKIIEKKQPVAFWCNPISGHNTLYWYLQNLGQGPELLIRYENEEAVDDSQLPKDRFSAERLKGVDSTLKIQPAELGDSAVYLCASSLNTNYGYTFGSGTRLTVV.

The V call is TRBV18, the J call TRBJ1-1, with 9 bases identical to TRBD1. The germline gives CDR1 KGHSH, CDR2 LQKENI. The junction had 9 bases not matched to a gene; V was cut back by 6 bases and J by 4 bases. The CDR3 is 15 amino acids. The CDR3 nucleotides read TGTGCCAGCTCGTCCGGGACAGGGACAGTCACTGAAGCTTTCTTT. Its protein product is CASSSGTGTVTEAFF.

The chain employs TRBV2 and TRBJ1-2; TRBD1 matches at 7 bases. V trimming: 1 base; J trimming: 5 bases; junction bases outside the gene matches: 4. The CDR3 runs to 14 residues. CDR1 is SNHLY, CDR2 FYNNEI, per germline. CDR3 sequence (DNA): TGTGCCAGCAGTGAAGGGGGACAGTTATATGGCTACACCTTC. Translating gives CASSEGGQLYGYTF. Looking up the rest from reference TRBV2 and TRBJ1-2 gives the full variable domain: EPEVTQTPSHQVTQMGQEVILRCVPISNHLYFYWYRQILGQKVEFLVSFYNNEISEKSEIFDDQFSVERPDGSNFTLKIRSTKLEDSAMYFCASSEGGQLYGYTFGSGTRLTVV.

The genes are TRBV19 and TRBJ1-1; weak D call: TRBD1 (6 bases). Germline V gene lookup returns CDR1 LNHDA and CDR2 SQIVND (reference sequence). CDR3 length: 14 amino acids. Trimming took 1 base from V and 5 from J, leaving 11 bases between them. CDR3 coding DNA: TGTGCCAGTAGTATAGGGGGGGCCCAAACTGAAGCTTTCTTT. Amino acids: CASSIGGAQTEAFF.

The chain is built from TRBV27 and TRBJ1-5; D is undetermined. There are 13 residues in the CDR3. Germline V CDR1 and CDR2: MNHEY, SMNVEV (reference sequence). The V and J ends lost 8 bases and 9 bases respectively, with 17 bases between them. CDR3 residues: CASGLPGVLPQHF. The CDR3 DNA sequence: TGTGCCAGCGGCCTACCTGGGGTCCTGCCCCAGCATTTT.

V and J are TRBV9 and TRBJ2-1; no clear D. The CDR3 runs 13 residues. Trimming stripped 0 bases from V and 7 bases from J, with 8 bases between. Germline CDR1 reads SGDLS; CDR2 reads YYNGEE. This CDR3 reads CASSVAAVNEQFF. CDR3 in DNA: TGTGCCAGCAGCGTAGCGGCGGTTAATGAGCAGTTCTTC.

The V call is TRBV29-1, the J call TRBJ2-5; D perhaps matches TRBD2 (7 bases). V lost 4 bases and J 7 bases, leaving 16 bases between the germline ends. Germline CDR1 and CDR2: SQVTM and ANQGSEA. The CDR3 extends over 13 amino acids. The DNA of the CDR3 is TGCAGCGTTGTATTGTTAAGGGGGGGGACCCAGTACTTC. Translating gives CSVVLLRGGTQYF.

The genes are TRBV7-6 and TRBJ1-1; D is perhaps TRBD1 (5 bases). Germline V lookup: CDR1 SGHVS, CDR2 FNYEAQ. The CDR3 is 16 amino acids. V was trimmed by 4 bases and J by 2 bases, leaving 17 bases between them. DNA for the CDR3: TGTGCCAGCAGCTACGGGGGAGGGCTCACTAACACTGAAGCTTTCTTT. Its translation is CASSYGGGLTNTEAFF.

The chain links TRBV27 to TRBJ1-5; possibly TRBD1 for D (5 bases). CDR3 size: 13 residues. V lost 0 bases and J 9 bases, leaving 9 bases between the germline ends. Germline V lookup: CDR1 MNHEY, CDR2 SMNVEV (reference sequence). The CDR3 DNA reads as TGTGCCAGCAGTTTATCGATGGGGGGGCCCCAGCATTTT. Its protein product is CASSLSMGGPQHF.

This rearrangement joins TRBV5-1 to TRBJ2-5; 8 bases are a match to TRBD1. V lost 6 bases and J lost 5; bases outside the gene matches: 15. Germline values: CDR1 SGHRS, CDR2 YFSETQ. This CDR3 has 16 residues. As DNA, the CDR3 is TGCGCCAGCATCCTATTCCCCCAGGGGGCAGGGGAGACCCAGTACTTC. Translated, it gives CASILFPQGAGETQYF.

The V gene is TRBV5-1, the J gene TRBJ2-3, with D possibly matching TRBD1 (6 bases). Germline V gene sequence: CDR1 SGHRS, CDR2 YFSETQ. Between the trimmed V and J ends, which lost 0 bases and 4 bases, there was a span of 18 bases. The CDR3 is 17 amino acids. The CDR3: CASSLGDMQGHSDTQYF. DNA of the CDR3: TGCGCCAGCAGCTTGGGGGACATGCAAGGACACTCAGATACGCAGTATTTT. The complete variable domain, with remaining parts taken from reference TRBV5-1 and TRBJ2-3, reads KAGVTQTPRYLIKTRGQQVTLSCSPISGHRSVSWYQQTPGQGLQFLFEYFSETQRNKGNFPGRFSGRQFSNSRSEMNVSTLELGDSALYLCASSLGDMQGHSDTQYFGPGTRLTVL.

The chain recombines TRBV6-5 with TRBJ2-5; 10 nucleotides align to TRBD1. Germline assignment: CDR1 MNHEY and CDR2 SVGAGI. The CDR3 loop spans 16 amino acids. The V and J ends lost 2 bases and 4 bases, in that order; junction bases with no gene match: 7. The CDR3 is CASSYLGQGDTETQYF. The CDR3, as DNA: TGTGCCAGCAGTTACCTTGGACAGGGGGATACAGAGACCCAGTACTTC.

V usage is TRBV2 and J usage is TRBJ2-7; D remains unclear. Trimming stripped 4 bases from V and 2 bases from J, with 3 bases between. Germline V gives CDR1 SNHLY, CDR2 FYNNEI. The CDR3 covers 11 residues. CDR3 sequence reads: CASSAPYEQYF. In nucleotides, the CDR3 is TGTGCCAGCAGTGCCCCCTACGAGCAGTACTTC.

The chain has TRBV11-3 and TRBJ2-3; 8 bases map to TRBD2. The CDR3 runs to 15 residues. The J segment lost 4 bases and the V segment lost 1 base, leaving 4 bases of the junction unmatched. Germline CDR1 reads SGHNT; CDR2 reads YENEEA. In nucleotides, the CDR3 is TGTGCCAGCAGCTTAGCGGGGGGGATAGCAGATACGCAGTATTTT. Translation gives CASSLAGGIADTQYF.